This is a list of T cell receptor beta chains from one sample in a study of T cell responses to AZD1222 COVID-19 vaccine. Here immunoSEQ multiplex PCR was the method, and the copy in TCRdb shows in-frame clones only, minus some. The sample has 70,000 to 90,000 clones; approximately 78% are singletons. The sample here was peripheral blood, taken on day 0 of AZD1222 vaccination. The source is an adult in good health. CDR3s include the opening cysteine and the closing phenylalanine or tryptophan. D genes are given only for firm matches.

>17|.|TRBJ2-2|TRBV7-2
TGTGCCAGCAGCGTGCTCTGGGCGGCCCTAAACACCGGGGAGCTGTTTTTT
CASSVLWAALNTGELFF
>14|.|TRBJ2-3|TRBV5-1
TGCGCCAGCAGCTTGGGTAGCTCCACAGATACGCAGTATTTT
CASSLGSSTDTQYF
>15|TRBD2|TRBJ2-7|TRBV14
TGTGCCAGCAGCCTAGGACTAGCGGTTTACTACGAGCAGTACTTC
CASSLGLAVYYEQYF
>16|.|TRBJ1-5|TRBV6-6
TGTGCCAGCAGTCCGCCCCCCGGATATAGCAATCAGCCCCAGCATTTT
CASSPPPGYSNQPQHF
>15|.|TRBJ2-3|TRBV13
TGTGCCAGCAGCCCCCGTAAGACGGGCACAGATACGCAGTATTTT
CASSPRKTGTDTQYF
>13|.|TRBJ2-1|TRBV11-3
TGTGCCAGCAGCGAGAGTTACTACAATGAGCAGTTCTTC
CASSESYYNEQFF
>16|.|TRBJ2-1|TRBV27
TGTGCCAGCAGTGCCCGGGGTAGCGTCAAAACCAATGAGCAGTTCTTC
CASSARGSVKTNEQFF
>15|.|TRBJ2-2|TRBV5-1
TGCGCCAGCAGCCGCGGGACTCTTAACACCGGGGAGCTGTTTTTT
CASSRGTLNTGELFF
>13|.|TRBJ2-7|TRBV6-1
TGTGCCAGCAGCACCGACAGGCTCTACGAGCAGTACTTC
CASSTDRLYEQYF
>13|.|TRBJ2-2|TRBV12-3/TRBV12-4
TGTGCCACCTCCACCCAATTGACCGGGGAGCTGTTTTTT
CATSTQLTGELFF